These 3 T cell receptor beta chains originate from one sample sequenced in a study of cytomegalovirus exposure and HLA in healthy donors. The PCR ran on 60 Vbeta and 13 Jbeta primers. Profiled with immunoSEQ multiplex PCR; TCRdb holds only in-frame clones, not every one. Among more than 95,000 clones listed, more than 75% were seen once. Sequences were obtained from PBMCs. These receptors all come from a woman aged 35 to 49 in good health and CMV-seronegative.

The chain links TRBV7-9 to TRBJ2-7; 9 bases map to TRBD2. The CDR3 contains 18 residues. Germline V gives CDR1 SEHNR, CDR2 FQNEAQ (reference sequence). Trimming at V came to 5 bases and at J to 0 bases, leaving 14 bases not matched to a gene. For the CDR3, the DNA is TGTGCCAGCAGCCCAGGGGTGGCGGGAGGGCCCCTCTCCTACGAGCAGTACTTC. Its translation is CASSPGVAGGPLSYEQYF.

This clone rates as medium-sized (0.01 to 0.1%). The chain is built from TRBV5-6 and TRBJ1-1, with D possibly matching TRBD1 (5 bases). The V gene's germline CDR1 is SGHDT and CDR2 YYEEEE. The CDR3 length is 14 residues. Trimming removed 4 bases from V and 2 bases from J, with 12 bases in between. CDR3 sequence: CASSPGGENTEAFF. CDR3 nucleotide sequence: TGTGCCAGCAGCCCTGGGGGGGAAAACACTGAAGCTTTCTTT.

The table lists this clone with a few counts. CDR3 loop: CASSQERVVGGRDTQYF. The DNA of the CDR3 is TGCGCCAGCAGCCAAGAACGGGTAGTAGGAGGGAGAGATACGCAGTATTTT. V is TRBV4-1 and J is TRBJ2-3, with D perhaps TRBD2 (6 bases). Germline CDR1 MGHRA, CDR2 YSYEKL. Trimming removed 0 bases from V and 5 bases from J, with 18 bases in between. CDR3 length: 17 amino acids.